A selection of T cell receptor beta chains follows, all from one sample in a study of shared clonotypes between healthy human individuals. The method was immunoSEQ multiplex PCR; TCRdb's version includes in-frame clones alone and lacks a portion of them. The sample has around 1.1 million clones; 77% are singletons. Specimen: memory CD4+ T cells from PBMCs. These receptors were collected from a man younger than 35 in good health. Some clones in this sample may be carry-over from other donors' samples. The CDR3 runs from the conserved cysteine through the conserved F or W. D genes are given only for firm matches. Clone size, where shown, is once, few, many, or a class for clones that have expanded.

d_call: NA
clone_size: NA
v_call: TRBV27
j_call: TRBJ2-3
cdr3_nt: TGTGCCAACTGGACGGGGCGGCCCAACACAGATACGCAGTATTTT
cdr3_aa: CANWTGRPNTDTQYF

d_call: TRBD2
clone_size: NA
v_call: TRBV2
j_call: TRBJ2-5
cdr3_nt: TGTGCCAGCAGTCAAAGCGGGGGCAGGACTGAGACCCAGTACTTC
cdr3_aa: CASSQSGGRTETQYF

d_call: NA
clone_size: many
v_call: TRBV6-1
j_call: TRBJ2-5
cdr3_nt: TGTGCCAGCAGAGCACTAGGGGTGGAGACCCAGTACTTC
cdr3_aa: CASRALGVETQYF

d_call: NA
clone_size: NA
v_call: TRBV6-1
j_call: TRBJ2-1
cdr3_nt: TGTGCCAGCAGTTTACACGACAATGAGCAGTTCTTC
cdr3_aa: CASSLHDNEQFF

d_call: TRBD2
clone_size: NA
v_call: TRBV28
j_call: TRBJ2-3
cdr3_nt: TGTGCCAGCAGTTTAGGACTAGCGGGAGGGCCCCCAGATACGCAGTATTTT
cdr3_aa: CASSLGLAGGPPDTQYF

d_call: NA
clone_size: NA
v_call: TRBV2
j_call: TRBJ1-5
cdr3_nt: TGTGCCAGCAGTGAAATGGGGGGATCGACCCAGCATTTT
cdr3_aa: CASSEMGGSTQHF

d_call: TRBD1
clone_size: NA
v_call: TRBV6-1
j_call: TRBJ1-1
cdr3_nt: TGTGCCAGCAGTGTAAGGGGGCAGGGCACTGAAGCTTTCTTT
cdr3_aa: CASSVRGQGTEAFF

d_call: NA
clone_size: NA
v_call: TRBV18
j_call: TRBJ2-7
cdr3_nt: TGTGCCAGCTCACGAGGACACCCATCCTACGAGCAGTACTTC
cdr3_aa: CASSRGHPSYEQYF

d_call: NA
clone_size: NA
v_call: TRBV6-5
j_call: TRBJ2-1
cdr3_nt: TGTGCCAGCAGTTACGTTCCCGGGGAGCAGTTCTTC
cdr3_aa: CASSYVPGEQFF

d_call: NA
clone_size: once
v_call: TRBV19
j_call: TRBJ1-1
cdr3_nt: TGTGCCAGTAGTAACGGAGGATCGAACACTGAAGCTTTCTTT
cdr3_aa: CASSNGGSNTEAFF

d_call: TRBD2
clone_size: NA
v_call: TRBV5-6
j_call: TRBJ2-3
cdr3_nt: TGTGCCAGCAGCTTGGGGACTAGTATTTACACAGATACGCAGTATTTT
cdr3_aa: CASSLGTSIYTDTQYF

d_call: NA
clone_size: NA
v_call: TRBV28
j_call: TRBJ2-3
cdr3_nt: TGTGCCAGCAGTTTGAACAGGGCGGGTACAGATACGCAGTATTTT
cdr3_aa: CASSLNRAGTDTQYF

d_call: NA
clone_size: NA
v_call: TRBV30
j_call: TRBJ2-2
cdr3_nt: TGTGCCTGGAATGGCAGGGCGGTGGGCGGGGAGCTGTTTTTT
cdr3_aa: CAWNGRAVGGELFF

d_call: NA
clone_size: NA
v_call: TRBV19
j_call: TRBJ1-5
cdr3_nt: TGTGCCAGTAGTTCCCGGACTCCTCGGGGCAATCAGCCCCAGCATTTT
cdr3_aa: CASSSRTPRGNQPQHF

d_call: NA
clone_size: NA
v_call: TRBV19
j_call: TRBJ1-5
cdr3_nt: TGTGCCAGTAGTCTGTTCAGGGGCAGGACCCCGAATAGCAATCAGCCCCAGCATTTT
cdr3_aa: CASSLFRGRTPNSNQPQHF

d_call: NA
clone_size: NA
v_call: TRBV7-6
j_call: TRBJ1-2
cdr3_nt: TGTGCCAGCAGCGCGGGGGGGCAGGGGCCCAACTATGGCTACACCTTC
cdr3_aa: CASSAGGQGPNYGYTF

d_call: TRBD2
clone_size: NA
v_call: TRBV2
j_call: TRBJ2-3
cdr3_nt: TGTGCCAGCAGGCCGGGACTAGCGGGCGCAGATACGCAGTATTTT
cdr3_aa: CASRPGLAGADTQYF

d_call: TRBD1
clone_size: NA
v_call: TRBV15
j_call: TRBJ2-4
cdr3_nt: TGTGCCACCAGCAGAGACCCGTCACAGGGGCCTCGGTACTTC
cdr3_aa: CATSRDPSQGPRYF

d_call: TRBD1
clone_size: NA
v_call: TRBV5-4
j_call: TRBJ1-2
cdr3_nt: TGTGCCAGCAGGGACAGGGCTAACTATGGCTACACCTTC
cdr3_aa: CASRDRANYGYTF

d_call: TRBD1
clone_size: NA
v_call: TRBV6-1
j_call: TRBJ2-1
cdr3_nt: TGTGCCAGCAGTGGGCTGGGACAGCCAGTCGGGGATGAGCAGTTCTTC
cdr3_aa: CASSGLGQPVGDEQFF

d_call: NA
clone_size: NA
v_call: TRBV7-6
j_call: TRBJ2-1
cdr3_nt: TGTGCCAGCAGCTTATCGGGGCGGGGCGGCAGCGGTGAGCAGTTCTTC
cdr3_aa: CASSLSGRGGSGEQFF

d_call: NA
clone_size: NA
v_call: TRBV5-1
j_call: TRBJ2-5
cdr3_nt: TGCGCCAGCAGCTATGGGACCCAAGAGACCCAGTACTTC
cdr3_aa: CASSYGTQETQYF

d_call: NA
clone_size: NA
v_call: TRBV5-4
j_call: TRBJ2-7
cdr3_nt: TGTGCCAGCAGCTTGAAATCCGGGAACGACGAGCAGTACTTC
cdr3_aa: CASSLKSGNDEQYF

d_call: NA
clone_size: NA
v_call: TRBV4-2
j_call: TRBJ1-2
cdr3_nt: TGTGCCAGCAGCCAAGAATGGTTTAGGGGCTACACCTTC
cdr3_aa: CASSQEWFRGYTF

d_call: TRBD2
clone_size: NA
v_call: TRBV4-1
j_call: TRBJ2-7
cdr3_nt: TGCGCCAGCAGTCGCAGCGCGGGAGGGGCCTACGAGCAGTACTTC
cdr3_aa: CASSRSAGGAYEQYF

d_call: TRBD1
clone_size: NA
v_call: TRBV7-2
j_call: TRBJ1-5
cdr3_nt: TGTGCCAGCAGCTTATCACGGACAGGTGGCAATCAGCCCCAGCATTTT
cdr3_aa: CASSLSRTGGNQPQHF

d_call: TRBD1
clone_size: NA
v_call: TRBV18
j_call: TRBJ1-2
cdr3_nt: TGTGCCAGCTCACCAACCACAGGGGGCTATGGCTACACCTTC
cdr3_aa: CASSPTTGGYGYTF

d_call: TRBD1
clone_size: few
v_call: TRBV6-1
j_call: TRBJ1-2
cdr3_nt: TGTGCCAGCAGGCCCGGACAGGGAGCGAATGGCTACACCTTC
cdr3_aa: CASRPGQGANGYTF

d_call: TRBD1
clone_size: few
v_call: TRBV2
j_call: TRBJ1-1
cdr3_nt: TGTGCCAGCAGTTCAACTACAGGGGGAAACACTGAAGCTTTCTTT
cdr3_aa: CASSSTTGGNTEAFF

d_call: NA
clone_size: NA
v_call: TRBV5-1
j_call: TRBJ1-1
cdr3_nt: TGCGCCAGCAGCCCCGACTCGTTCGGGGACACTGAAGCTTTCTTT
cdr3_aa: CASSPDSFGDTEAFF

d_call: TRBD2
clone_size: NA
v_call: TRBV18
j_call: TRBJ2-1
cdr3_nt: TGTGCCAGCTCACAGCGGACTAGCCTGGACCCCTACAATGAGCAGTTCTTC
cdr3_aa: CASSQRTSLDPYNEQFF

d_call: NA
clone_size: NA
v_call: TRBV7-3
j_call: TRBJ1-5
cdr3_nt: TGTGCCAGCAGCTTATGGGCCCAGGGTGGCAATCAGCCCCAGCATTTT
cdr3_aa: CASSLWAQGGNQPQHF

d_call: NA
clone_size: NA
v_call: TRBV30
j_call: TRBJ1-3
cdr3_nt: TGTGCCTGGAGTCCCACAGGGAGCTCTGGAAACACCATATATTTT
cdr3_aa: CAWSPTGSSGNTIYF

d_call: TRBD2
clone_size: NA
v_call: TRBV5-1
j_call: TRBJ2-5
cdr3_nt: TGCGCCAGCAGCTTGGCCGGGACTAGCCAAGAGACCCAGTACTTC
cdr3_aa: CASSLAGTSQETQYF

d_call: TRBD1
clone_size: once
v_call: TRBV9
j_call: TRBJ1-3
cdr3_nt: TGTGCCAGCAGCGTAGCGGGGGGACAGGCCGGTGACACCATATATTTT
cdr3_aa: CASSVAGGQAGDTIYF

d_call: TRBD2
clone_size: few
v_call: TRBV7-9
j_call: TRBJ2-1
cdr3_nt: TGTGCCAGCAGCCCGACTAGCGGAGGCTACTACAATGAGCAGTTCTTC
cdr3_aa: CASSPTSGGYYNEQFF

d_call: NA
clone_size: NA
v_call: TRBV28
j_call: TRBJ2-1
cdr3_nt: TGTGCCAGCAGTCCGCCAACAGGGCGGAATGAGCAGTTCTTC
cdr3_aa: CASSPPTGRNEQFF

d_call: NA
clone_size: once
v_call: TRBV4-3
j_call: TRBJ2-2
cdr3_nt: TGCGCCAGCAGCCGGGAAAAAGGAACCGGGGAGCTGTTTTTT
cdr3_aa: CASSREKGTGELFF

d_call: NA
clone_size: NA
v_call: TRBV20-1
j_call: TRBJ1-1
cdr3_nt: TGCAGTGCTAGCGCCAACCTTGGGGCTTTCTTT
cdr3_aa: CSASANLGAFF

d_call: TRBD1
clone_size: few
v_call: TRBV7-9
j_call: TRBJ1-6
cdr3_nt: TGTGCCAGCAGCCCCGGACAGGGCTATAATTCACCCCTCCACTTT
cdr3_aa: CASSPGQGYNSPLHF

d_call: NA
clone_size: NA
v_call: TRBV6-5
j_call: TRBJ2-3
cdr3_nt: TGTGCCAGCAGGGACCAGATGTACACAGATACGCAGTATTTT
cdr3_aa: CASRDQMYTDTQYF

d_call: TRBD2
clone_size: NA
v_call: TRBV7-2
j_call: TRBJ2-7
cdr3_nt: TGTGCCAGCAGCGAACCCCCGGGACTAGCACACGAGCAGTACTTC
cdr3_aa: CASSEPPGLAHEQYF

d_call: TRBD2
clone_size: NA
v_call: TRBV5-1
j_call: TRBJ2-3
cdr3_nt: TGCGCCAGCAGCGATCTAGCGGGAGGACCCCAGCAAACAGATACGCAGTATTTT
cdr3_aa: CASSDLAGGPQQTDTQYF

d_call: NA
clone_size: NA
v_call: TRBV18
j_call: TRBJ2-3
cdr3_nt: TGTGCCAGCTCACCCGCCCAGTCTAGCACAGATACGCAGTATTTT
cdr3_aa: CASSPAQSSTDTQYF

d_call: TRBD2
clone_size: NA
v_call: TRBV5-1
j_call: TRBJ2-1
cdr3_nt: TGCGCCAGCAGCTTGGCCACGGGAGGTAACTACAATGAGCAGTTCTTC
cdr3_aa: CASSLATGGNYNEQFF

d_call: NA
clone_size: once
v_call: TRBV5-1
j_call: TRBJ2-3
cdr3_nt: TGCGCCAGCAGCCGAGGGGACAGCACAGATACGCAGTATTTT
cdr3_aa: CASSRGDSTDTQYF

d_call: NA
clone_size: NA
v_call: TRBV6-1
j_call: TRBJ2-1
cdr3_nt: TGTGCCAGCAGTGGCAGGGTTGGCAATGAGCAGTTCTTC
cdr3_aa: CASSGRVGNEQFF

d_call: TRBD1
clone_size: NA
v_call: TRBV28
j_call: TRBJ2-7
cdr3_nt: TGTGCCAGCAGTTTCCCAGGGGGCGGGTACGAGCAGTACTTC
cdr3_aa: CASSFPGGGYEQYF

d_call: NA
clone_size: NA
v_call: TRBV12-5
j_call: TRBJ2-5
cdr3_nt: TGTGCTAGTGGTTTGTGGACGAAGCAAGAGACCCAGTACTTC
cdr3_aa: CASGLWTKQETQYF

d_call: NA
clone_size: NA
v_call: TRBV25-1
j_call: TRBJ1-2
cdr3_nt: TGTGCCATCCGTCCGGGGCCGAACTATGGCTACACCTTC
cdr3_aa: CAIRPGPNYGYTF

d_call: TRBD1
clone_size: NA
v_call: TRBV4-1
j_call: TRBJ1-2
cdr3_nt: TGCGCCAGCAGCCGTAGGGGGCTGCACTATGGCTACACCTTC
cdr3_aa: CASSRRGLHYGYTF

d_call: NA
clone_size: NA
v_call: TRBV30
j_call: TRBJ1-4
cdr3_nt: TGTGCCTGTGACGGGCTTAAAGGCGAAAAACTGTTTTTT
cdr3_aa: CACDGLKGEKLFF

d_call: NA
clone_size: NA
v_call: TRBV27
j_call: TRBJ1-1
cdr3_nt: TGTGCCAGCAGTTCGGCCTCCGCAGGGGAGACTGAAGCTTTCTTT
cdr3_aa: CASSSASAGETEAFF